This T cell receptor beta chain was observed in a study of cytomegalovirus exposure and HLA in healthy donors. Study results and caveats: Trimming of TCR beta V- and J-genes showed a link, identified in a later analysis, to a missense DCLRE1C variant. According to the study, roughly 180 TCR beta chains were cytomegalovirus-associated. There was a cluster of highly shared sequence variants that was likely a sequencing artifact.

Researchers ran the PCR with 60 Vbeta and 13 Jbeta primers. The method was immunoSEQ multiplex PCR; TCRdb's version includes in-frame clones alone and lacks a portion of them. The sample carries 130,000 or so clones, 65% to 90% recorded once. The CDR3 has 15 residues. V was clipped by 5 bases and J by 6 bases; unmatched bases: 5. Germline assignment: CDR1 MNHNS and CDR2 SASEGT. Note on this clone: The antigen is undetermined.

Material: PBMCs. The chain uses TRBV6-1 and TRBJ2-1, with 12 bases fitting TRBD2. The sequence was obtained from a woman in her forties in good health and CMV-seronegative. Written as DNA, the CDR3 is TGTGCCAGCAGTACTAGCGGGGGGTTCCCCAATGAGCAGTTCTTC. This codes for CASSTSGGFPNEQFF.